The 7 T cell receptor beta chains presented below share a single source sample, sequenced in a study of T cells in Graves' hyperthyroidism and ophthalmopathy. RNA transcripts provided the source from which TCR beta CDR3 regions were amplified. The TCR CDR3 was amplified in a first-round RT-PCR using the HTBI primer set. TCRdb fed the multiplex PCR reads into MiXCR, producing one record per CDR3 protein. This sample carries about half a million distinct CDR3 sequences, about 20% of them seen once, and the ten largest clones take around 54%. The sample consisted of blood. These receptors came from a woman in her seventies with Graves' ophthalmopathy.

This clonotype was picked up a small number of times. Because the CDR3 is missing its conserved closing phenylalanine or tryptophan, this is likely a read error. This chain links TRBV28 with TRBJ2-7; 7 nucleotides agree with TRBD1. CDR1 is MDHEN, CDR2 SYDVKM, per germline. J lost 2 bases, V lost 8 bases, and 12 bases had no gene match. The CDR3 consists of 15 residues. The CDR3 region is CASLNRGVATYEQYL. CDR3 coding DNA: TGTGCCAGCCTAAACAGGGGCGTCGCTACCTACGAGCAGTACCTC.

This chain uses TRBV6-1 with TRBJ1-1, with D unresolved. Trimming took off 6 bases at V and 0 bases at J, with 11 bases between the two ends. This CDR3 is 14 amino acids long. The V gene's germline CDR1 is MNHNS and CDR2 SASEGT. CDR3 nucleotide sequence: TGTGCCAGCAGACCCCAGTACATGAACACTGAAGCTTTCTTT. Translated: CASRPQYMNTEAFF.

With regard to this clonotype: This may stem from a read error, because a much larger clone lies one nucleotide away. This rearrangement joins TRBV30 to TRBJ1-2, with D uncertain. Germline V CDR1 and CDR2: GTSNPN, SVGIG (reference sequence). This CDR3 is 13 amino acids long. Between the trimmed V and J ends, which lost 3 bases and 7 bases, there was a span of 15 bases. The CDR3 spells CAWSGVAHGGYTF. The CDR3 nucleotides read TGTGCCTGGAGCGGGGTGGCCCACGGTGGCTACACCTTC.

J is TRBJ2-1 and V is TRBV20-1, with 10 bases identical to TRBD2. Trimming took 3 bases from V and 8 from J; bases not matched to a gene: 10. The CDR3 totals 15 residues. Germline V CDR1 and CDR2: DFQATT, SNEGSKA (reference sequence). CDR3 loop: CSARGGSGRLDEQFF. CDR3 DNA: TGCAGTGCTAGGGGGGGTAGCGGGAGGTTGGATGAGCAGTTCTTC.

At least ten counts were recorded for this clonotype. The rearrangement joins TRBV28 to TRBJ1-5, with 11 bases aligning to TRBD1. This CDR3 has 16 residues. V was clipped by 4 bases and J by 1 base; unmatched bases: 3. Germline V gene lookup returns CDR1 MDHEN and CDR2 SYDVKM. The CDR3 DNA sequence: TGTGCCAGCAGTTCGGGACAGGGGGTAAGCAATCAGCCCCAGCATTTT. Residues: CASSSGQGVSNQPQHF.

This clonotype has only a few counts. This CDR3 is CASSEWAQGSQPQHF. DNA for the CDR3: TGCGCCAGCAGTGAGTGGGCACAGGGCTCTCAGCCCCAGCATTTT. The chain links TRBV10-2 to TRBJ1-5; weak D call: TRBD1 (6 bases). Germline V gene data show CDR1 as WSHSY and CDR2 as SAAADI. The ends were cut back, 1 base at V and 6 bases at J, with 13 bases in the middle. The CDR3 covers 15 residues.

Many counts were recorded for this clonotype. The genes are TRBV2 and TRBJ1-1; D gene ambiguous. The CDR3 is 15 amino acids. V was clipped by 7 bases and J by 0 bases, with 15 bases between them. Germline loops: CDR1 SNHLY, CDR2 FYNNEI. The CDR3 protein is CASTGHAGMNTEAFF. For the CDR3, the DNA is TGTGCCAGCACTGGCCATGCGGGGATGAACACTGAAGCTTTCTTT.